This TCR beta chain was identified during a study of shared clonotypes between healthy human individuals. Germline trimming cut 3 bases from V and 2 bases from J; bases unmatched to any gene: 6. This CDR3 is built from 15 residues. Germline CDR1 and CDR2: MNHNS and SASEGT. The naive CD8 fraction comprised CD45RO-negative cells positively selected for CCR7 and excluded terminally differentiated effector memory CD45RA+ cells. Profiling relied on immunoSEQ multiplex PCR, and the TCRdb table lists in-frame clones only, not all of them. The sample contains around 2,100,000 clones, about 95% of which appear only once.

The chain employs TRBV6-1 and TRBJ2-5; 7 positions agree with TRBD2. The specimen was naive CD8+ T cells sorted from blood. The receptor was derived from a man aged 18-30 years in good health. CDR3 protein: CASSDLGGRQETQYF. CDR3 DNA: TGTGCCAGCAGTGATTTGGGGGGGAGGCAAGAGACCCAGTACTTC.